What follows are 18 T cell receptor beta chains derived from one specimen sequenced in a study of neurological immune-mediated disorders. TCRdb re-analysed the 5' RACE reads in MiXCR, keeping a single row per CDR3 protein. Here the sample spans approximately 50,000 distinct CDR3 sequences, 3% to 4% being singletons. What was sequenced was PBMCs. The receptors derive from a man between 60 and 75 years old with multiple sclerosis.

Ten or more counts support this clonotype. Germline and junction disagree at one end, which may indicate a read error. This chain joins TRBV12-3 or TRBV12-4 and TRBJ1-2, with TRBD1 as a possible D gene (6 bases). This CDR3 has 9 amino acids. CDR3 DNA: TGTGCCAGCTATACAGGGTCCCGCTTC. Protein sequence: CASYTGSRF.

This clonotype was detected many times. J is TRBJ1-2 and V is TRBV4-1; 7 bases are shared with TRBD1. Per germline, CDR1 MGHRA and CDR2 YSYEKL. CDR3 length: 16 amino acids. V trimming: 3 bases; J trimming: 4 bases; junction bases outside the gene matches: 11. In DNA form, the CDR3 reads TGCGCCAGCAGCCACCTAGAAAGGGGGCCAGGCTATGGCTACACCTTC. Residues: CASSHLERGPGYGYTF.

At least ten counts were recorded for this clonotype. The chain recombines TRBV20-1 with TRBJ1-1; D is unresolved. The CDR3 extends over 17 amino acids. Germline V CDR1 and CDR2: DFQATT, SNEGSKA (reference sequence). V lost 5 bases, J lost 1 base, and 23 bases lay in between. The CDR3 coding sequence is TGCAGTGCTTCGAAAACCCGATTGGGCGGCCAGAACACTGAAGCTTTCTTT. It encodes CSASKTRLGGQNTEAFF.

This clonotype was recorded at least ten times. CDR3 nucleotide sequence: TGTGCCATCAGACCTGGACTAGCGGGGGGGCGGTCAGATACGCAGTATTTT. Protein sequence: CAIRPGLAGGRSDTQYF. The V call is TRBV10-3, the J call TRBJ2-3; 15 bases are shared with TRBD2. With 6 bases clipped from V and 4 bases from J, the junction kept 8 bases outside the gene matches. Germline-derived CDR1 and CDR2 are ENHRY and SYGVKD. The CDR3 totals 17 residues.

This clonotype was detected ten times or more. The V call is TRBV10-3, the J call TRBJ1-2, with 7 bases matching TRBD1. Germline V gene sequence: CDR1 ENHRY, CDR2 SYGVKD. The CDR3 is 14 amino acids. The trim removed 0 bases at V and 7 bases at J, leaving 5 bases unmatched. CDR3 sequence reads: CAISESTGTTGYTF. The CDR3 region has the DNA TGTGCCATCAGTGAGTCGACAGGGACCACTGGCTACACCTTC.

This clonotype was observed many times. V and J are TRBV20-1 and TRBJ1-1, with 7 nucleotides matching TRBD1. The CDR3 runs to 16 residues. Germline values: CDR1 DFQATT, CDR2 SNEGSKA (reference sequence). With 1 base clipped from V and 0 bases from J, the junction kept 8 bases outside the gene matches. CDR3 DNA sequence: TGCAGTGCTAGAGGGGCAGGGGGTGTGATGAACACTGAAGCTTTCTTT. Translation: CSARGAGGVMNTEAFF.

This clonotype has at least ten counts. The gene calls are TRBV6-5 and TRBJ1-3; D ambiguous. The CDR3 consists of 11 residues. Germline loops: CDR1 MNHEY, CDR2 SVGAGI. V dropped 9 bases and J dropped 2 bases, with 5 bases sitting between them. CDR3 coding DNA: TGTGCCAGTTTCGCTGGAAACACCATATATTTT. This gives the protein CASFAGNTIYF.

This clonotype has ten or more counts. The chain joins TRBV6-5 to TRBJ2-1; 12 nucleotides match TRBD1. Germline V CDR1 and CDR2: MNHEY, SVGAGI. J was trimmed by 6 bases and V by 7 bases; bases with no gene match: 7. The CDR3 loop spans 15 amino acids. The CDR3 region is CASTGTGGSGNEQFF. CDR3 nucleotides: TGTGCCAGCACCGGGACAGGGGGCTCCGGCAATGAGCAGTTCTTC.

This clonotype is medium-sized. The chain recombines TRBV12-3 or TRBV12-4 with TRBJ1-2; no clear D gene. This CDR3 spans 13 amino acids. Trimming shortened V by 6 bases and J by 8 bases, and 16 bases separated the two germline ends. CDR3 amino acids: CASREDSLKGYTF. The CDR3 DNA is TGTGCCAGCAGAGAGGACTCGCTGAAAGGCTACACCTTC.

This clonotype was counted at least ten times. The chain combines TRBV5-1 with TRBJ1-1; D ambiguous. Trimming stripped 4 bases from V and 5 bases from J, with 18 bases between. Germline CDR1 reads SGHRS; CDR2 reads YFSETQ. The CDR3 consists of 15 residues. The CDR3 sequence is CASSEETITLTEAFF. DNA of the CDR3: TGCGCCAGCAGCGAGGAGACCATCACCCTTACTGAAGCTTTCTTT.

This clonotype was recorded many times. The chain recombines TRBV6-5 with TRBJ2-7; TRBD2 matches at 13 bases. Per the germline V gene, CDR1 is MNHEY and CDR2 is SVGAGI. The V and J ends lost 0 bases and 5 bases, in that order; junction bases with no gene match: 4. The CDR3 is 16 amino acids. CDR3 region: CASSYSGLAGANEQYF. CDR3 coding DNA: TGTGCCAGCAGTTACTCCGGACTAGCGGGAGCGAACGAGCAGTACTTC.

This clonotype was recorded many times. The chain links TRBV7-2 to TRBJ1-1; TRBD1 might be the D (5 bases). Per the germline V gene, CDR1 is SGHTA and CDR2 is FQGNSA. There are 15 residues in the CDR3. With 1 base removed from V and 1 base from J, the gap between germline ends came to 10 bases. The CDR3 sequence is CASSLVPGPNTEAFF. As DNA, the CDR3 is TGTGCCAGCAGCTTAGTCCCGGGACCGAACACTGAAGCTTTCTTT.

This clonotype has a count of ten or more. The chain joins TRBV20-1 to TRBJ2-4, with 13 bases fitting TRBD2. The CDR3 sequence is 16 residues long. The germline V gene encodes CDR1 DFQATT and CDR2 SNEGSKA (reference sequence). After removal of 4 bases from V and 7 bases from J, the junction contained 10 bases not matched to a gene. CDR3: CSAKSGLAGEGNIQYF. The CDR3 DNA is TGCAGTGCTAAGAGTGGACTAGCGGGAGAGGGGAACATTCAGTACTTC.

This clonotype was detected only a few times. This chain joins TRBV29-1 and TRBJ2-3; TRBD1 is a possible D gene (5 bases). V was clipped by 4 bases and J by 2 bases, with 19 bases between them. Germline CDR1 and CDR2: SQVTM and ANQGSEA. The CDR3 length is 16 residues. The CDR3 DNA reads TGCAGCGTTGGAAGGGGCAGGGAATTGTTCACAGATACGCAGTATTTT. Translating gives CSVGRGRELFTDTQYF.

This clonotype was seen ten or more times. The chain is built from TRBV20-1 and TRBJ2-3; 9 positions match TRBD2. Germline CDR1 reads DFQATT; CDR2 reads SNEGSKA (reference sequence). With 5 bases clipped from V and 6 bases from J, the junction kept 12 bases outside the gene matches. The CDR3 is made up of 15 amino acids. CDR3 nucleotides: TGCAGTGCTTCCGGGGCGCGGGAGGGCCCGGATACGCAGTATTTT. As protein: CSASGAREGPDTQYF.

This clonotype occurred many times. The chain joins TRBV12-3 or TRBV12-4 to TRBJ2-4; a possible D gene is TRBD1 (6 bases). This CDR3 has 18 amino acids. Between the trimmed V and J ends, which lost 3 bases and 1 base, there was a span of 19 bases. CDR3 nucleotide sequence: TGTGCCAGCAGTTTCTGGGACACTGGCCCCTTGGCCAAAAACATTCAGTACTTC. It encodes CASSFWDTGPLAKNIQYF.

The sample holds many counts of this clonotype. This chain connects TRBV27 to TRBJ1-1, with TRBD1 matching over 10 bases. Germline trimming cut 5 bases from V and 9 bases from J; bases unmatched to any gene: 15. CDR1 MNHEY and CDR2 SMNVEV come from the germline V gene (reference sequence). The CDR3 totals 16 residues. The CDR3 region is CASSGLGTGVSFQAFF. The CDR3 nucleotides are TGTGCCAGCAGTGGACTCGGGACAGGGGTCTCTTTTCAAGCTTTCTTT.

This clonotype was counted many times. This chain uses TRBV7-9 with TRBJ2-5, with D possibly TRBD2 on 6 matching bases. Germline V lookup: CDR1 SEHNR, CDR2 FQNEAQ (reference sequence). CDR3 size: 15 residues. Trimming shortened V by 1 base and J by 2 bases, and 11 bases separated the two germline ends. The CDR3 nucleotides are TGTGCCAGCAGCTTAGGTCGCGGGGTACAAGAGACCCAGTACTTC. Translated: CASSLGRGVQETQYF.